These 31 T cell receptor beta chains originate from one sample sequenced in a study of cytomegalovirus exposure and HLA in healthy donors. PCR was performed using 60 Vbeta and 13 Jbeta primers. Here immunoSEQ multiplex PCR was the method, and the copy in TCRdb shows in-frame clones only, minus some. The sample totals about 40,000 clones; its top ten clones hold 5.5% to 7%. Sequenced: PBMCs. These receptors were collected from a human donor in good health.

The rearrangement joins TRBV18 to TRBJ1-5; a possible D gene is TRBD1 (5 bases). The V gene's germline CDR1 is KGHSH and CDR2 LQKENI. With 4 bases removed from V and 0 bases from J, the gap between germline ends came to 10 bases. The CDR3 contains 15 residues. The CDR3 sequence is CASSLGGDSNQPQHF. DNA for the CDR3: TGTGCCAGCTCACTCGGGGGGGATAGCAATCAGCCCCAGCATTTT.

The gene calls are TRBV4-1 and TRBJ1-1; the D is unclear. The CDR3 loop spans 13 amino acids. The V end lost 5 bases, the J end lost 11 bases, and 18 bases lay between the germline ends. In germline, CDR1 is MGHRA, CDR2 YSYEKL. The CDR3 DNA reads as TGCGCCAGCAGCTTCACAGTAGACACTGGGGCTTTCTTT. Its translation: CASSFTVDTGAFF.

This chain connects TRBV5-4 to TRBJ1-2, with 7 bases aligning to TRBD1. Germline V gene sequence: CDR1 SGHNT, CDR2 YYREEE (reference sequence). This CDR3 spans 16 amino acids. Germline trimming cut 0 bases from V and 1 base from J; bases unmatched to any gene: 6. CDR3 coding DNA: TGTGCCAGCAGCTTGGACAGGGGATGGAGTAACTATGGCTACACCTTC. Translation: CASSLDRGWSNYGYTF.

The chain has TRBV18 and TRBJ1-2, with 7 positions matching TRBD1. CDR1 and CDR2 (germline): KGHSH, LQKENI. The junction had 3 bases not matched to a gene; V was cut back by 3 bases and J by 5 bases. CDR3 length: 13 residues. The CDR3 DNA reads as TGTGCCAGCTCACCGGGACAGATATATGGCTACACCTTC. It translates to CASSPGQIYGYTF.

V is TRBV6-1 and J is TRBJ2-5; D is uncertain. Germline V CDR1 and CDR2: MNHNS, SASEGT. The CDR3 totals 12 residues. V was cut by 6 bases and J by 2 bases, with 7 bases left in between. The CDR3 is CASRLFQETQYF. CDR3 DNA: TGTGCCAGCAGATTATTTCAAGAGACCCAGTACTTC.

V is TRBV20-1 and J is TRBJ2-1, with a possible D match to TRBD2 (5 bases). From germline, CDR1 is DFQATT and CDR2 SNEGSKA (reference sequence). The CDR3 consists of 10 residues. V gave up 3 bases and J gave up 13 bases, with 10 bases separating them. CDR3 sequence (DNA): TGCAGTGCTAGGGCGAGCGGACAGTTCTTC. This translates into CSARASGQFF.

The CDR3 sequence is CASSSTGGYEQYF. The CDR3 bases are TGTGCCAGCAGCTCAACAGGGGGTTACGAGCAGTACTTC. V is TRBV5-4 and J is TRBJ2-5; 8 positions match TRBD1. With the DNA end fitting TRBJ2-7 better, the J assignment may be wrong. Germline V CDR1 and CDR2: SGHNT, YYREEE (reference sequence). The CDR3 is 13 residues long.

V gene TRBV23-1 combines with J gene TRBJ2-7; D not certain. TRBV23-1 falls under the ORF class, with uncertain function. V lost 5 bases and J lost 0, with 5 bases in between. This CDR3 comprises 12 residues. CDR3 loop: CASSSRSYEQYF. The CDR3 DNA follows: TGCGCCAGCAGTTCCCGCTCCTACGAGCAGTACTTC.

This chain uses TRBV7-6 with TRBJ1-1; TRBD1 agrees at 7 bases. This CDR3 is built from 13 residues. J lost 11 bases, V lost 6 bases, and 12 bases had no gene match. CDR1 is SGHVS, CDR2 FNYEAQ, per germline. The CDR3 is CASSSDTGARAFF. CDR3 DNA sequence: TGTGCCAGCAGTTCAGACACAGGGGCGAGGGCTTTCTTT.

V and J are TRBV5-1 and TRBJ2-7; TRBD1 is a possible D gene (5 bases). The CDR3 extends over 13 amino acids. With 4 bases removed from V and 7 bases from J, the gap between germline ends came to 15 bases. Germline-derived CDR1 and CDR2 are SGHRS and YFSETQ. Here the CDR3 DNA reads TGCGCCAGCAGCGCGCAGGGTAGAAGGGAGCAGTACTTC. Translating it yields CASSAQGRREQYF.

This rearrangement joins TRBV19 to TRBJ1-5; a weak D match, TRBD1 (6 bases). V was pared by 3 bases and J by 2 bases, with 8 bases between. CDR3 size: 14 residues. Germline values: CDR1 LNHDA, CDR2 SQIVND (reference sequence). Written as DNA, the CDR3 is TGTGCCAGTAGTATTCAGGGGCGCAATCAGCCCCAGCATTTT. Amino acids: CASSIQGRNQPQHF.

The chain links TRBV5-1 to TRBJ2-3; 16 bases fit TRBD2. Germline V lookup: CDR1 SGHRS, CDR2 YFSETQ. The CDR3 totals 15 residues. The V segment lost 5 bases and the J segment 6 bases; nucleotides outside the gene matches: 3. CDR3 in DNA: TGCGCCAGCAGTTCGGGACTAGCGGGGGGGGATACGCAGTATTTT. Translating gives CASSSGLAGGDTQYF.

This sequence joins TRBV28 and TRBJ1-2; 7 bases are shared with TRBD1. Germline CDR1 and CDR2: MDHEN and SYDVKM. CDR3 size: 13 residues. Trimming cost V 6 bases and J 7 bases; bases outside gene matches: 8. The CDR3 sequence is CASSPGTVFGYTF. CDR3 DNA: TGTGCCAGCAGCCCGGGGACAGTTTTTGGCTACACCTTC.

This rearrangement joins TRBV2 to TRBJ2-7, with 7 bases aligning to TRBD1. Trimming took 8 bases from V and 4 from J; bases not matched to a gene: 5. Germline assignment: CDR1 SNHLY and CDR2 FYNNEI. This CDR3 contains 12 residues. The DNA of the CDR3 is TGTGCCAGCGGGACAGACTTTTACGAGCAGTACTTC. Protein: CASGTDFYEQYF.

Regarding this clone: The same CDR3 arises from other DNA sequences in this sample as well. This chain connects TRBV28 to TRBJ2-7; D not resolved. From germline, CDR1 is MDHEN and CDR2 SYDVKM. V was clipped by 6 bases and J by 3 bases, with 12 bases between them. This CDR3 has 13 residues. The chain's CDR3 is CASSRISDYEQYF. The CDR3 nucleotides are TGTGCCAGCAGCCGCATATCAGACTACGAGCAGTACTTC.

The chain combines TRBV6-6 with TRBJ1-2, with D perhaps matching TRBD1 (5 bases). The CDR3 is 15 amino acids. The germline gives CDR1 MNHNY, CDR2 SVGAGI (reference sequence). Deletions cut 0 bases from V and 8 bases from J, with 16 bases between. The CDR3 coding sequence is TGTGCCAGCAGTTACTCAGGGACTGCCGTTGGAGGCTACACCTTC. This translates into CASSYSGTAVGGYTF.

This rearrangement joins TRBV19 to TRBJ1-5; 7 bases align to TRBD1. J lost 0 bases, V lost 6 bases, and 11 bases had no gene match. The CDR3 totals 17 residues. Germline-derived CDR1 and CDR2 are LNHDA and SQIVND (reference sequence). The CDR3 spells CASRRDSPSNSNQPQHF. The CDR3 region has the DNA TGTGCCAGTAGGCGGGACAGCCCAAGTAATAGCAATCAGCCCCAGCATTTT.

The chain combines TRBV5-4 with TRBJ2-7, with a weak D call TRBD1 (5 bases). Trimming took 0 bases from V and 2 from J, leaving 12 bases between them. There are 15 residues in the CDR3. CDR1 is SGHNT and CDR2 is YYREEE in the germline V gene (reference sequence). The CDR3 sequence: CASSLGGMSAYEQYF. CDR3 nucleotides: TGTGCCAGCAGCTTGGGGGGCATGAGCGCCTACGAGCAGTACTTC.

The V call is TRBV7-9, the J call TRBJ2-7; D may be TRBD2 (5 bases). The V end lost 5 bases, the J end lost 2 bases, and 7 bases lay between the germline ends. The CDR3 extends over 12 amino acids. Germline assignment: CDR1 SEHNR and CDR2 FQNEAQ (reference sequence). The DNA of the CDR3 is TGTGCCAGCAGCACGGAGGCCTACGAGCAGTACTTC. Protein product: CASSTEAYEQYF.

This chain joins TRBV9 and TRBJ2-1; D unresolved. V was cut by 0 bases and J by 5 bases, with 6 bases left in between. There are 13 residues in the CDR3. Germline CDR1 reads SGDLS; CDR2 reads YYNGEE. The CDR3 spells CASSVGQDNEQFF. Written as DNA, the CDR3 is TGTGCCAGCAGCGTAGGGCAGGACAATGAGCAGTTCTTC.

A remark on this clone: Other DNA sequences within the sample encode an identical CDR3. The chain employs TRBV18 and TRBJ1-2, with D tentatively TRBD1 (5 bases). Trimming removed 2 bases from V and 6 bases from J, with 10 bases in between. Germline V gene lookup returns CDR1 KGHSH and CDR2 LQKENI. This CDR3 is built from 13 residues. The CDR3 sequence is CASSPGQGDGYTF. The CDR3 DNA sequence: TGTGCCAGCTCACCAGGCCAGGGCGATGGCTACACCTTC. Based on the CDR3 plus reference TRBV18 and TRBJ1-2, the full variable domain is NAGVMQNPRHLVRRRGQEARLRCSPMKGHSHVYWYRQLPEEGLKFMVYLQKENIIDESGMPKERFSAEFPKEGPSILRIQQVVRGDSAAYFCASSPGQGDGYTFGSGTRLTVV.

The chain couples TRBV2 to TRBJ2-3; 9 bases align to TRBD2. Germline values: CDR1 SNHLY, CDR2 FYNNEI. Trimming removed 5 bases from V and 6 bases from J; junction bases left unmatched: 12. The CDR3 length is 16 residues. CDR3 loop: CASSTQRGAIKDTQYF. The CDR3 bases are TGTGCCAGCAGTACGCAGCGGGGGGCTATTAAGGATACGCAGTATTTT.

The V call is TRBV28, the J call TRBJ1-4; TRBD1 matches 7 bases. The J segment lost 1 base and the V segment lost 3 bases, leaving 8 bases of the junction unmatched. The CDR3 is made up of 17 amino acids. Germline V gene sequence: CDR1 MDHEN, CDR2 SYDVKM. The DNA of the CDR3 is TGTGCCAGCAGTTTCCGTGGACAGGACGGAACTAATGAAAAACTGTTTTTT. Protein: CASSFRGQDGTNEKLFF.

The chain is built from TRBV5-8 and TRBJ1-2; tentatively, D is TRBD1 (5 bases). Germline values: CDR1 SGHTS, CDR2 YDEGEE. V was trimmed by 4 bases and J by 10 bases, leaving 8 bases between them. There are 10 residues in the CDR3. The CDR3 spells CASSRTFYTF. CDR3 bases: TGTGCCAGCAGCCGGACATTCTACACCTTC.

V gene TRBV7-9 combines with J gene TRBJ1-1, with D hard to call. The V gene lost 1 base and the J gene lost 10 bases, with 10 bases spanning the gap. The CDR3 has 12 residues. Looked up from germline, CDR1 is SEHNR and CDR2 is FQNEAQ (reference sequence). As DNA, the CDR3 is TGTGCCAGCAGCTTAGAGGCGGGAACAGCTTTCTTT. Protein sequence: CASSLEAGTAFF. Filled out from reference TRBV7-9 and TRBJ1-1, the complete variable domain reads DTGVSQNPRHKITKRGQNVTFRCDPISEHNRLYWYRQTLGQGPEFLTYFQNEAQLEKSRLLSDRFSAERPKGSFSTLEIQRTEQGDSAMYLCASSLEAGTAFFGQGTRLTVV.

V is TRBV2 and J is TRBJ1-6, with D uncertain. Germline loops: CDR1 SNHLY, CDR2 FYNNEI. V gave up 7 bases and J gave up 9 bases, with 13 bases separating them. The CDR3 loop spans 13 amino acids. The CDR3 sequence is CASTVKGASPLHF. As DNA, the CDR3 is TGTGCCAGCACTGTGAAGGGAGCTTCACCCCTCCACTTT.

J is TRBJ1-5 and V is TRBV18; TRBD1 might be the D (6 bases). The CDR3 runs to 14 residues. Trimming removed 4 bases from V and 8 bases from J, with 15 bases in between. Germline CDR1 is KGHSH and CDR2 is LQKENI. CDR3 DNA sequence: TGTGCCAGCTCACTAACGAAGGGGGTGGAGCCCCAGCATTTT. It translates to CASSLTKGVEPQHF.

V is TRBV14 and J is TRBJ2-7; D possibly corresponds to TRBD1 (6 bases). V lost 4 bases and J lost 4, with 14 bases in between. Germline V gene sequence: CDR1 SGHDN, CDR2 FVKESK. CDR3 length equals 14 residues. The CDR3 protein is CASSPPGQRYEQYF. The CDR3 bases are TGTGCCAGCAGCCCTCCGGGACAAAGATACGAGCAGTACTTC.

This rearrangement joins TRBV5-1 to TRBJ2-3; a possible D gene is TRBD1 (6 bases). CDR3 length: 15 amino acids. Trimming pared 7 bases from V and 9 bases from J, leaving 24 bases between. The germline V gene has CDR1 SGHRS and CDR2 YFSETQ. The CDR3 DNA reads TGCGCCAGCTCCGAAGAGGGGCCAGGTGGGGGCACGCAGTATTTT. Encoded protein: CASSEEGPGGGTQYF.

The chain joins TRBV6-5 to TRBJ1-2; D not resolved. Germline values: CDR1 MNHEY, CDR2 SVGAGI. V lost 0 bases to trimming and J lost 3 bases, with 8 bases between them. CDR3 length: 14 amino acids. The CDR3 loop is CASSYSRRDYGYTF. Written as DNA, the CDR3 is TGTGCCAGCAGTTACTCGAGACGGGACTATGGCTACACCTTC.

This rearrangement joins TRBV5-1 to TRBJ1-3; D is perhaps TRBD1 (5 bases). The CDR3 extends over 16 amino acids. V was trimmed by 1 base and J by 0 bases, leaving 11 bases between them. CDR1 is SGHRS, CDR2 YFSETQ, per germline. In DNA form, the CDR3 reads TGCGCCAGCAGCTTGAAAGACAGCCGCTCTGGAAACACCATATATTTT. Its translation: CASSLKDSRSGNTIYF.